A single sample is the source of the 21 T cell receptor beta chains below, sequenced in a study of PD-L1 blockade in urothelial cancer (dated by TCRdb to about 2017). This specimen's time point label, per the study, means: pretreatment peripheral blood. The method was the immunoSEQ multiplex PCR assay. TCRdb obtained this table from immuneACCESS and retained in-frame rearrangements with V and J assigned. These tables miss some clones; where compared with another copy, unresolved V genes account for less than half of the shortfall, and the remainder is unexplained. Counted in this sample were 50,000 or so clones; approximately 80% of them appeared once. About 1.2% of the sample rests with the top ten. Sequenced material: PBMCs, taken around atezolizumab (anti-PD-L1) treatment. Every receptor here comes from a man aged 50-59 years with urothelial cancer.

This clone was seen just once. The same CDR3 can be traced to other DNA sequences in this sample. The chain has TRBV28 and TRBJ1-1; a weak D match, TRBD1 (5 bases). The CDR3 runs to 15 residues. CDR1 and CDR2 (germline): MDHEN, SYDVKM. The V gene lost 3 bases and the J gene lost 0 bases, with 11 bases spanning the gap. CDR3 sequence: CASSLPGQLNTEAFF. As DNA, the CDR3 is TGTGCCAGCAGTTTGCCCGGACAACTGAACACTGAAGCTTTCTTT.

CDR3 sequence: CASSAGMTSGELFF. DNA of the CDR3: TGTGCCAGCTCAGCGGGGATGACTAGTGGGGAGCTGTTTTTT. The chain carries TRBV18 and TRBJ2-2; maybe TRBD2 (6 bases). With 5 bases removed from V and 8 bases from J, the gap between germline ends came to 15 bases. Germline-derived CDR1 and CDR2 are KGHSH and LQKENI. The CDR3 is 14 amino acids.

The chain has TRBV6-5 and TRBJ2-1, with 8 bases that match TRBD2. CDR1 is MNHEY and CDR2 is SVGAGI in the germline V gene. The V segment lost 6 bases and the J segment 6 bases; nucleotides outside the gene matches: 10. The CDR3 length is 15 residues. The CDR3 loop is CASRDGGAWSNEQFF. The DNA of the CDR3 is TGTGCCAGCAGGGACGGGGGGGCCTGGAGCAATGAGCAGTTCTTC.

DNA of the CDR3: TGCGCCAGCAGCCATCAGCGACAGGGGGCAGTGGCCGATACGCAGTATTTT. Translation: CASSHQRQGAVADTQYF. The chain has TRBV4-3 and TRBJ2-3; 10 bases match TRBD1. V dropped 3 bases and J dropped 6; count of bases not matched to a gene: 12. This CDR3 has 17 amino acids. CDR1 is LGHNA, CDR2 YSLEER, per germline.

V and J are TRBV5-1 and TRBJ1-1; unclear D gene. Trimming removed 1 base from V and 0 bases from J, with 10 bases in between. CDR1 and CDR2 from the germline V gene are SGHRS and YFSETQ. The CDR3 has 15 residues. The CDR3 sequence is CASSLTGVLNTEAFF. The CDR3 nucleotides are TGCGCCAGCAGCTTGACTGGTGTCCTGAACACTGAAGCTTTCTTT.

The chain is built from TRBV13 and TRBJ2-1, with TRBD2 matching 14 bases. The CDR3 contains 17 residues. Looked up from germline, CDR1 is PRHDT and CDR2 is FYEKMQ (reference sequence). Germline trimming cut 5 bases from V and 6 bases from J; bases unmatched to any gene: 9. This CDR3 is CASSQRRLAGGRNEQFF. The DNA of the CDR3 is TGTGCCAGCAGCCAACGTAGACTAGCGGGGGGGCGCAATGAGCAGTTCTTC.

The gene calls are TRBV15 and TRBJ2-2, with D maybe TRBD1 (5 bases). The CDR3 consists of 16 residues. The V gene lost 0 bases and the J gene lost 5 bases, with 13 bases spanning the gap. Germline V gene sequence: CDR1 LNHNV, CDR2 YYDKDF (reference sequence). The CDR3 here is CATSREGSRTTGELFF. DNA of the CDR3: TGTGCCACCAGCAGAGAAGGATCGCGGACAACCGGGGAGCTGTTTTTT.

V gene TRBV5-1 combines with J gene TRBJ1-1, with D possibly matching TRBD1 (5 bases). This CDR3 has 14 amino acids. CDR1 and CDR2 from the germline V gene are SGHRS and YFSETQ. Trimming removed 6 bases from V and 1 base from J, with 13 bases in between. The CDR3 region has the DNA TGCGCCAGCAAAGGGGCAGGGCCGAACACTGAAGCTTTCTTT. It encodes CASKGAGPNTEAFF.

The chain joins TRBV5-1 to TRBJ2-1; 9 positions match TRBD2. Germline CDR1 is SGHRS and CDR2 is YFSETQ. The ends lost 1 base at V and 9 bases at J; junction bases unmatched: 8. The CDR3 runs 15 residues. The CDR3 is CASSLTGGGVGEQFF. In DNA form, the CDR3 reads TGCGCCAGCAGCTTGACTGGCGGGGGGGTCGGTGAGCAGTTCTTC.

The rearrangement uses TRBV6-6 and TRBJ2-2; TRBD2 matches 10 bases. V shed 8 bases and J 7 bases; nucleotides not matched to a gene: 13. Germline V gives CDR1 MNHNY, CDR2 SVGAGI (reference sequence). This CDR3 region has 16 residues. Here the CDR3 reads CASLRDSGRRIGELFF. In DNA, the CDR3 is TGTGCCAGCCTAAGGGATAGCGGGAGGAGGATCGGGGAGCTGTTTTTT.

This clone has only one observation. The genes are TRBV6-6 and TRBJ2-4; D perhaps matches TRBD1 (6 bases). V was clipped by 10 bases and J by 7 bases, with 14 bases between them. The length of the CDR3 is 12 residues. Germline V gives CDR1 MNHNY, CDR2 SVGAGI (reference sequence). The DNA for the CDR3 is TGTGCCACACACGTCGACAGGAACATTCAGTACTTC. This translates into CATHVDRNIQYF.

The rearrangement joins TRBV5-6 to TRBJ2-5, with D perhaps TRBD2 (5 bases). The CDR3 loop spans 14 amino acids. Trimming pared 2 bases from V and 5 bases from J, leaving 13 bases between. Germline V lookup: CDR1 SGHDT, CDR2 YYEEEE. CDR3 sequence reads: CASSLGLASETQYF. DNA for the CDR3: TGTGCCAGCAGCTTAGGTCTAGCATCGGAGACCCAGTACTTC.

This sequence joins TRBV6-1 and TRBJ2-7, with 7 positions matching TRBD2. The CDR3 covers 14 residues. J lost 0 bases, V lost 5 bases, and 4 bases had no gene match. Germline CDR1 is MNHNS and CDR2 is SASEGT. CDR3 DNA: TGTGCCAGCAGTCTTAGCGGGTACTCCTACGAGCAGTACTTC. Its protein is CASSLSGYSYEQYF.

The genes are TRBV7-3 and TRBJ2-1, with unresolved D. The CDR3 loop spans 15 amino acids. Germline assignment: CDR1 SGHTA and CDR2 FQGTGA. V lost 0 bases and J lost 2, with 8 bases in between. The CDR3 reads CASSLTSTAYNEQFF. DNA for the CDR3: TGTGCCAGCAGCTTAACGTCCACAGCCTACAATGAGCAGTTCTTC.

This clone was observed once. V and J are TRBV7-9 and TRBJ1-2, with a weak D call TRBD1 (6 bases). Germline V lookup: CDR1 SEHNR, CDR2 FQNEAQ (reference sequence). The CDR3 runs 18 residues. V was shortened by 5 bases and J by 0 bases, with 22 bases between the two germline ends. The CDR3 bases are TGTGCCAGCAGCCTTCCAGCGGAACCGGGACACCCTAACTATGGCTACACCTTC. Translation: CASSLPAEPGHPNYGYTF. Full variable domain (missing parts from reference TRBV7-9 and TRBJ1-2): DTGVSQNPRHKITKRGQNVTFRCDPISEHNRLYWYRQTLGQGPEFLTYFQNEAQLEKSRLLSDRFSAERPKGSFSTLEIQRTEQGDSAMYLCASSLPAEPGHPNYGYTFGSGTRLTVV.

The rearrangement links TRBV30 to TRBJ1-4, with 7 bases identical to TRBD1. Losses at the gene ends were 8 bases for V and 7 bases for J; bases not matched to a gene: 4. This CDR3 spans 11 amino acids. The V gene's germline CDR1 is GTSNPN and CDR2 SVGIG (reference sequence). CDR3 residues: CAVRDSEKLFF. The CDR3 DNA reads as TGTGCCGTTCGGGACAGTGAAAAACTGTTTTTT.

The chain employs TRBV6-5 and TRBJ2-7, with 7 bases aligning to TRBD1. The CDR3 is 15 amino acids. Germline CDR1 is MNHEY and CDR2 is SVGAGI. J gave up 2 bases and V 1 base, and 5 bases lay outside the gene matches. CDR3 residues: CASSYFVTGTYEQYF. The DNA for the CDR3 is TGTGCCAGCAGTTACTTTGTGACAGGGACCTACGAGCAGTACTTC.

The chain joins TRBV2 to TRBJ2-5; TRBD1 agrees at 7 bases. Losses at the gene ends were 6 bases for V and 3 bases for J; bases not matched to a gene: 7. The CDR3 has 14 amino acids. Per the germline V gene, CDR1 is SNHLY and CDR2 is FYNNEI. The CDR3 loop reads CASSRDSVEETQYF. For the CDR3, the DNA is TGTGCCAGCAGCCGGGACAGCGTGGAAGAGACCCAGTACTTC. The variable domain in full, completed from reference TRBV2 and TRBJ2-5, reads EPEVTQTPSHQVTQMGQEVILRCVPISNHLYFYWYRQILGQKVEFLVSFYNNEISEKSEIFDDQFSVERPDGSNFTLKIRSTKLEDSAMYFCASSRDSVEETQYFGPGTRLLVL.

The chain uses TRBV30 and TRBJ1-5, with D possibly being TRBD1 (5 bases). The CDR3 is 15 amino acids. From germline, CDR1 is GTSNPN and CDR2 SVGIG (reference sequence). V gave up 4 bases and J gave up 3 bases, with 16 bases separating them. The CDR3 coding sequence is TGTGCCTGGACCCGACGGGGGGGGAACAATCAGCCCCAGCATTTT. It translates to CAWTRRGGNNQPQHF.

The CDR3 DNA reads as TGCGCCAGCAGCCTTCGACAGGGGGCGCCTGAAGCTTTCTTT. Translation gives CASSLRQGAPEAFF. The chain recombines TRBV4-1 with TRBJ1-1; the match to TRBD1 covers 10 bases. The CDR3 sequence is 14 residues long. Germline loops: CDR1 MGHRA, CDR2 YSYEKL. Trimming cost V 4 bases and J 6 bases; bases outside gene matches: 5.

The chain recombines TRBV15 with TRBJ1-2; D is uncertain. Deletions cut 3 bases from V and 4 bases from J, with 6 bases between. There are 12 residues in the CDR3. Germline values: CDR1 LNHNV, CDR2 YYDKDF (reference sequence). The CDR3 sequence is CATSSDIYGYTF. The CDR3 DNA follows: TGTGCCACCAGCAGCGACATCTATGGCTACACCTTC.